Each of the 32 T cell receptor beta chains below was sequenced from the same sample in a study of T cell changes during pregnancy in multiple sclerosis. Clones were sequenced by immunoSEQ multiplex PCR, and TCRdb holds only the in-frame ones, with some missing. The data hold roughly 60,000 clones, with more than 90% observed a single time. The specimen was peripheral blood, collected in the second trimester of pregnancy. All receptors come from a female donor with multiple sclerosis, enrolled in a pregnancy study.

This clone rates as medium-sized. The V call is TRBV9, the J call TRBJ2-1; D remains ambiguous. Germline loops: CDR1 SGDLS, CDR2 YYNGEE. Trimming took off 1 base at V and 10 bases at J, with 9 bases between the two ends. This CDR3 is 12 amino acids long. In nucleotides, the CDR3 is TGTGCCAGCAGCGTATATCGGTGGGAGCAGTTCTTC. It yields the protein CASSVYRWEQFF.

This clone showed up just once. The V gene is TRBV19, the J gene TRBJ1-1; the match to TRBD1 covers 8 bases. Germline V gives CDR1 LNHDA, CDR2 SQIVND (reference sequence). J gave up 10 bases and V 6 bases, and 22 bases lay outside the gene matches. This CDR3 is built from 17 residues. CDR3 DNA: TGTGCCAGTAGCCTGGAGAGGACGGACAGGGTGTTCTTGGCAGCTTTCTTT. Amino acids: CASSLERTDRVFLAAFF.

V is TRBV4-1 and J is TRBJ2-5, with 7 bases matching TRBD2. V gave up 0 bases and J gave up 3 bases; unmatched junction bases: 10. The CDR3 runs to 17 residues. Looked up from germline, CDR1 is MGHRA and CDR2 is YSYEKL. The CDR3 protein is CASSQDRGRREKETQYF. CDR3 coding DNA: TGCGCCAGCAGCCAAGATAGAGGGAGGCGGGAGAAAGAGACCCAGTACTTC.

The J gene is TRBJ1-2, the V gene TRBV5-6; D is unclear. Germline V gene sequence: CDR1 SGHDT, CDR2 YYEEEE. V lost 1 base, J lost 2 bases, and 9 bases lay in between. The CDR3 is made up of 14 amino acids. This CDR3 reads CASSLSGENYGYTF. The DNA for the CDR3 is TGTGCCAGCAGCTTGTCCGGGGAGAACTATGGCTACACCTTC.

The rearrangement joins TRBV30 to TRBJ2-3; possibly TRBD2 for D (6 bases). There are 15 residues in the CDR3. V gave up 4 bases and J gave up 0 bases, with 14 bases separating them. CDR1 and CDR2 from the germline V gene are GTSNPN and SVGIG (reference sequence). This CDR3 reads CAWTDPAGSTDTQYF. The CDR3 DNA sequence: TGTGCCTGGACCGACCCCGCGGGAAGCACAGATACGCAGTATTTT. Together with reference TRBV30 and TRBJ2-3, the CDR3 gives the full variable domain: SQTIHQWPATLVQPVGSPLSLECTVEGTSNPNLYWYRQAAGRGLQLLFYSVGIGQISSEVPQNLSASRPQDRQFILSSKKLLLSDSGFYLCAWTDPAGSTDTQYFGPGTRLTVL.

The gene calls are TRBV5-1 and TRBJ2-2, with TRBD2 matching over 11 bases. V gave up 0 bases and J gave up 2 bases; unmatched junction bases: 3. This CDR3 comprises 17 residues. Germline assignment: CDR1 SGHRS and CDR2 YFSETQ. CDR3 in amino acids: CASSLAGTSGNTGELFF. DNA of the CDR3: TGCGCCAGCAGCTTGGCCGGGACTAGCGGAAACACCGGGGAGCTGTTTTTT.

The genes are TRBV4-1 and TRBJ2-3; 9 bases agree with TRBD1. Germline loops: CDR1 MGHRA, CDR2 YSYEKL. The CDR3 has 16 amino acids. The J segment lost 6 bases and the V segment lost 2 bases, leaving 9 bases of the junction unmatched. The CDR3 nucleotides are TGCGCCAGCAGCCAATTACCGGGACAGGGTTCGGATACGCAGTATTTT. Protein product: CASSQLPGQGSDTQYF.

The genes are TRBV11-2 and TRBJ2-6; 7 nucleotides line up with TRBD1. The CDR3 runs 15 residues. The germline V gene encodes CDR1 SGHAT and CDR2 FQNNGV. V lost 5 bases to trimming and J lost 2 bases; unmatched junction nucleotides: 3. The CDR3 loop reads CASSEQGTGANVLTF. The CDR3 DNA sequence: TGTGCCAGCAGCGAACAGGGGACTGGGGCCAACGTCCTGACTTTC.

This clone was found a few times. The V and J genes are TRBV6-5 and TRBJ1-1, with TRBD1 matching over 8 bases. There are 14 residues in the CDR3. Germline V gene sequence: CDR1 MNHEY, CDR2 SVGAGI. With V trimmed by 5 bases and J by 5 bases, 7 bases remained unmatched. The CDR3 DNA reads TGTGCCAGCAGTCTCGGACAGGGAGGGACTGAAGCTTTCTTT. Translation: CASSLGQGGTEAFF.

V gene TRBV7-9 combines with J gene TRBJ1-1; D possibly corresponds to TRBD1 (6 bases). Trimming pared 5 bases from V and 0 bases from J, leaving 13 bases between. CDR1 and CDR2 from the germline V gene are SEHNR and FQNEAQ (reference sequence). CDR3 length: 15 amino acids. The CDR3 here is CASSVRQALNTEAFF. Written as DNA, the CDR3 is TGTGCCAGCAGCGTAAGACAGGCCCTGAACACTGAAGCTTTCTTT.

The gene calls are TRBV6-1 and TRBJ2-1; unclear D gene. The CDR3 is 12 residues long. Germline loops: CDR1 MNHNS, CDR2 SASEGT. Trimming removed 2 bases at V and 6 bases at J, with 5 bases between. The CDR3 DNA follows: TGTGCCAGCAGTGAAACTACCAATGAGCAGTTCTTC. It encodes CASSETTNEQFF.

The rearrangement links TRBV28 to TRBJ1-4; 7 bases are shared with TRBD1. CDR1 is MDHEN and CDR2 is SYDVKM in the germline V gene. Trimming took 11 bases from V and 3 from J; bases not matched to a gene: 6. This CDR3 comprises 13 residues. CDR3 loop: CAVAGGANEKLFF. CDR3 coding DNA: TGTGCCGTTGCAGGGGGTGCTAATGAAAAACTGTTTTTT.

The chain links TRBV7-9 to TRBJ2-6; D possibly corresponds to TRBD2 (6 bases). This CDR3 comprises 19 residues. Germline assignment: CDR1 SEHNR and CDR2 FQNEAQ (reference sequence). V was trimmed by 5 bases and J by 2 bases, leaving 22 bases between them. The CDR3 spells CASSASAGLRAPGANVLTF. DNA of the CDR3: TGTGCCAGCAGCGCCAGCGCGGGGCTGAGGGCCCCTGGGGCCAACGTCCTGACTTTC.

The CDR3 DNA is TGTGCCAGTAGTATAGTCGGGAGAAACATTCAGTACTTC. Translating it yields CASSIVGRNIQYF. This rearrangement joins TRBV19 to TRBJ2-4, with a weak D call TRBD2 (6 bases). This CDR3 has 13 residues. CDR1 and CDR2 from the germline V gene are LNHDA and SQIVND (reference sequence). With 1 base removed from V and 6 bases from J, the gap between germline ends came to 7 bases.

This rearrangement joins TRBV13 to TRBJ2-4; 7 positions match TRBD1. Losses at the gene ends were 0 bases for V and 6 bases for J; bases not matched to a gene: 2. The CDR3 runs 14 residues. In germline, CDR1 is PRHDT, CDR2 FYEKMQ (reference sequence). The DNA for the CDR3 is TGTGCCAGCAGCTTAGGAACAGGGGCAAACATTCAGTACTTC. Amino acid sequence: CASSLGTGANIQYF.

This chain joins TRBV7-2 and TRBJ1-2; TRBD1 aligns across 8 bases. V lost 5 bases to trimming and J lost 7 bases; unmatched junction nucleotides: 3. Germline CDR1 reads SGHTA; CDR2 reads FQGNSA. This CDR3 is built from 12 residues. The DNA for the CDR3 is TGTGCCAGCAGCCCGGACAGGGTTGGCTACACCTTC. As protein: CASSPDRVGYTF.

The CDR3 sequence: CASSLVMGLTNGYTF. DNA for the CDR3: TGTGCCAGCAGCTTGGTAATGGGGCTGACGAATGGCTACACCTTC. The chain uses TRBV5-6 and TRBJ1-2, with D possibly TRBD1 on 5 matching bases. Germline V CDR1 and CDR2: SGHDT, YYEEEE. V lost 0 bases and J 6 bases, leaving 15 bases between the germline ends. The CDR3 has 15 amino acids.

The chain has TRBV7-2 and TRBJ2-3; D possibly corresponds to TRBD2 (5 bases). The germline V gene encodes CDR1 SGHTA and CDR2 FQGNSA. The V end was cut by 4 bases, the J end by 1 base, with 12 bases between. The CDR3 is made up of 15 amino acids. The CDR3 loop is CASSSPGWGTDTQYF. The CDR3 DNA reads TGTGCCAGCAGCTCCCCGGGGTGGGGCACAGATACGCAGTATTTT.

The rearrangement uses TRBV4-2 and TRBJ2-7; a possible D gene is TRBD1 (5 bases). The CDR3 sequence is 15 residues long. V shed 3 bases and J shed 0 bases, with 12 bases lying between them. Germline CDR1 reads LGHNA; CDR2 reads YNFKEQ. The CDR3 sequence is CASSQPLDSSYEQYF. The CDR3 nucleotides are TGTGCCAGCAGCCAGCCCCTCGACAGCTCCTACGAGCAGTACTTC.

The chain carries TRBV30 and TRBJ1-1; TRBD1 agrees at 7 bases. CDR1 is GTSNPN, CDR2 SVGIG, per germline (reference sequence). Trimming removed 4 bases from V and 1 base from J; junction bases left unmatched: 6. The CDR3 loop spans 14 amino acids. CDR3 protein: CAWNTGTANTEAFF. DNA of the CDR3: TGTGCCTGGAACACCGGGACAGCGAACACTGAAGCTTTCTTT.

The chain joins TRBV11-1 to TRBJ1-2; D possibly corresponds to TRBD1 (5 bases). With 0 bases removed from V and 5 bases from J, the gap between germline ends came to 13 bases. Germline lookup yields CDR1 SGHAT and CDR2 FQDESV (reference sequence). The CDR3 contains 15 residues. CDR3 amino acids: CASSLAGARMYGYTF. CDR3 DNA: TGTGCCAGCAGCTTAGCAGGGGCCAGGATGTATGGCTACACCTTC.

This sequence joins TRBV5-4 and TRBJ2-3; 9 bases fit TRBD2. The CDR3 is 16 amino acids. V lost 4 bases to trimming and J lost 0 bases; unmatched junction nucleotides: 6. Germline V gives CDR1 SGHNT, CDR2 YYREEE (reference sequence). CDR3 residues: CASSRSSGRSTDTQYF. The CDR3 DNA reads TGTGCCAGCAGCCGATCCAGCGGGAGGAGCACAGATACGCAGTATTTT.

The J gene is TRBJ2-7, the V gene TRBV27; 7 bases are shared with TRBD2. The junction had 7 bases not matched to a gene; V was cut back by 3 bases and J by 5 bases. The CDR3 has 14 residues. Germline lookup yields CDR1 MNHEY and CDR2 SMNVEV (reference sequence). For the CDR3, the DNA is TGTGCCAGCAGTTTCGGCGGGAGCATCCACGAGCAGTACTTC. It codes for CASSFGGSIHEQYF.

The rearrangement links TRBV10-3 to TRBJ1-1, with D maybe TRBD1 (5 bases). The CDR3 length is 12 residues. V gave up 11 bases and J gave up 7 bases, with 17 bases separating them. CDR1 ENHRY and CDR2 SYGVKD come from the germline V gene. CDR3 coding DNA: TGTGCCGTCCGAGGGGTGGAGGGTGAAGCTTTCTTT. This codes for CAVRGVEGEAFF.

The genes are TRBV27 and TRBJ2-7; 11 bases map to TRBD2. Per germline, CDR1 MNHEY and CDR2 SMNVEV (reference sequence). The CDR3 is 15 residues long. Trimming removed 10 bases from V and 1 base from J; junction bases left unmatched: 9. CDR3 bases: TGTGCCACCAGAATTTTAGCGGGAGGGTCCTACGAGCAGTACTTC. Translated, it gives CATRILAGGSYEQYF.

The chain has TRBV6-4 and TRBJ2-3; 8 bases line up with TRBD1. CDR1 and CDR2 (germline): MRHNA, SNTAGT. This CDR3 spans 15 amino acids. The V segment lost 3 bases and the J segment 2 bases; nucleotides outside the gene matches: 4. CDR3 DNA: TGTGCCAGCAGTGAAATGGGACAGGCCACAGATACGCAGTATTTT. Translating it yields CASSEMGQATDTQYF.

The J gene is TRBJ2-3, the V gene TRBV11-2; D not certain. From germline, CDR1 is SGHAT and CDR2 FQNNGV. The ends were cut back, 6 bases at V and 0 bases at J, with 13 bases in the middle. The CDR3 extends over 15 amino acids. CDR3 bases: TGTGCCAGCAGTTATCGTTATCCTAGCACAGATACGCAGTATTTT. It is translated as CASSYRYPSTDTQYF.

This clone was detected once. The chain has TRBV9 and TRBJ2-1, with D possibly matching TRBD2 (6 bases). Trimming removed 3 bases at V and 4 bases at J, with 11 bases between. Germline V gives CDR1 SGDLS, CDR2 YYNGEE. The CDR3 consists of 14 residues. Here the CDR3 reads CASSEGSGYNEQFF. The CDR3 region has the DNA TGTGCCAGCAGCGAGGGTAGCGGTTACAATGAGCAGTTCTTC.

CDR3 loop: CASSLGPGTSYEQYF. CDR3 in DNA: TGTGCCAGCAGCTTGGGGCCCGGGACATCCTACGAGCAGTACTTC. The rearrangement links TRBV5-5 to TRBJ2-7; D is possibly TRBD1 (6 bases). Trimming pared 0 bases from V and 1 base from J, leaving 11 bases between. This CDR3 contains 15 residues. Germline loops: CDR1 SGHKS, CDR2 YYEKEE (reference sequence).

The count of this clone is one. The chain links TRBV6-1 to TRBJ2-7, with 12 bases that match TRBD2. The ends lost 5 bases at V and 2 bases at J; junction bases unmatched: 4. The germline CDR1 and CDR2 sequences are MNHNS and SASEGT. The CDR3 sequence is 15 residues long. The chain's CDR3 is CASSPRTSGAYEQYF. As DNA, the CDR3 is TGTGCCAGCAGTCCCCGGACTAGCGGGGCCTACGAGCAGTACTTC.

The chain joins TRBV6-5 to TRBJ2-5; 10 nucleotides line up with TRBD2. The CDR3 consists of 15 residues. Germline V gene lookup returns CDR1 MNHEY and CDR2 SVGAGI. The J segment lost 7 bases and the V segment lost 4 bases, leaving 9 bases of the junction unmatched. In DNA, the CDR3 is TGTGCCAGCAGTTCCACCCTAGCGGGAGAGGTGACCCAGTACTTC. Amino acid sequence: CASSSTLAGEVTQYF.

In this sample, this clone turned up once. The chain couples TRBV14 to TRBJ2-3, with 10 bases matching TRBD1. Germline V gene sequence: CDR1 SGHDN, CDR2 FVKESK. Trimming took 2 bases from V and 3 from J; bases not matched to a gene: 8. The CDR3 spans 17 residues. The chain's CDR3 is CASSQWDRGRGTDTQYF. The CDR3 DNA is TGTGCCAGCAGCCAATGGGACAGGGGACGGGGTACAGATACGCAGTATTTT. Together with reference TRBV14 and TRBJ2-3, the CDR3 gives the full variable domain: EAGVTQFPSHSVIEKGQTVTLRCDPISGHDNLYWYRRVMGKEIKFLLHFVKESKQDESGMPNNRFLAERTGGTYSTLKVQPAELEDSGVYFCASSQWDRGRGTDTQYFGPGTRLTVL.